This T cell receptor (beta chain) was observed in a study of PD-1 blockade in classical Hodgkin lymphoma. On the study more broadly: Intravenous infusions of nivolumab 3 mg/kg reached patients every 2 weeks.

General study findings and limits: At baseline, newly diagnosed patients reportedly showed less TCR diversity than healthy donors. Compared with baseline, CD4+ but not CD8+ TCR diversity had risen significantly by C4D1.

Germline CDR1 is SNHLY and CDR2 is FYNNEI. With 6 bases clipped from V and 7 bases from J, the junction kept 2 bases outside the gene matches. The CDR3 loop spans 11 amino acids. TCRdb keeps only in-frame clones here, not all; method: immunoSEQ multiplex PCR. The sample contains over 15,000 clones, roughly 90% of which appear only once. Remarks on this clone: Antigen unknown.

Autologous stem cell transplantation was followed by relapse in every patient, and brentuximab vedotin exposure varied. The chain joins TRBV2 to TRBJ1-1; TRBD1 matches at 7 bases. This sequence originates from a human donor with classical Hodgkin lymphoma. The input for sequencing was peripheral blood mononuclear cells (PBMCs), taken before the second cycle of nivolumab. CDR3 sequence: CASRGTDEAFF. CDR3 nucleotide sequence: TGTGCCAGCAGGGGGACAGATGAAGCTTTCTTT.